This record concerns one T cell receptor beta chain sequence. Its recognized antigen is unknown. There are no base qualities to consult, and no much larger clone falls within one base. The data stem from a study of blood T cell repertoires in COVID-19 (dated by TCRdb to 2020 to 2022). About the investigation overall: Collaborator samples came from the United States, Italy and Spain and covered acute and convalescent phases of COVID-19. The material from the prospective study consisted of cDNA or gDNA derived from T cells, B-cell-depleted T cells, or PBMCs. The dataset comprised deeply sampled blood TCRbeta repertoires from subjects exposed to, actively infected with, or recovered from COVID-19. A freely available public database, intended as a resource for researchers studying the immune response to SARS-CoV-2, is where the repertoires were released. Samples came from the ongoing ImmuneRACE study (first 160 participants) plus 1,254 subjects from 6 global collaborators. The sample metadata nearly always contained a de-identified subject ID, COVID-19 status, age in years and sex. Where available, HLA class I and class II types were obtained from metadata supplied by the sample provider rather than from assay-based typing.

What the study reported, not specific to this receptor: The quantity of clinical and demographic metadata differed by source and by participant and was supplied without curation.

Its CDR3 holds 15 amino acids, cysteine through phenylalanine. Kept here is only the CDR3 DNA, which spans 45 bases and is read in frame from base 1. V loses 0 bases, J loses 3 bases, and the germline ends lie 10 bases apart. The germline V gene (reference sequence) sets CDR1 to SGHKS and CDR2 to YYEKEE. Another Seattle source contributed samples from volunteer blood donors who had recovered from COVID-19. Collaborating institutions collected whole blood in K2EDTA tubes following their own protocols. Collaborator samples were shipped for TCRbeta analysis as frozen whole blood, isolated PBMCs, or DNA extracted from either sample type. The immunoSEQ Assay, a bias-controlled multiplex PCR, was used to amplify TCRbeta CDR3 regions from genomic DNA. In the original analysis: The number of nucleated cells in each sample was estimated from the amplification of reference gene primers within the assay. To quantify the absolute abundance of each unique TCRbeta CDR3 rearrangement, sequence reads were collapsed and filtered. For each sample, productive Simpson clonality was calculated as the square root of Simpson's diversity index across productive rearrangements. TCRdb carries this immuneACCESS record with in-frame sequences only. Its versions omit some clonotypes, under half of them owing to an unresolved V gene in the studies checked, with the rest unexplained. V and J calls and clone size come straight from that table; D and trimming were deduced from the DNA. This sample comprises a few hundred thousand clones, 84% of them detected only once. In total, the top ten clones hold 5.1% of the sample.

The sequence links TRBV5-5 to TRBJ2-1, with TRBD1 perhaps the D gene, on 5 matching bases. The sample taken for sequencing was peripheral blood. The receptor was derived from a woman between 55 and 75 years old who had recovered from COVID-19. Here is the DNA: TGTGCCAGCAGCTTGGAAGGGGATGGCTACAATGAGCAGTTCTTC. Translated, it gives CASSLEGDGYNEQFF.